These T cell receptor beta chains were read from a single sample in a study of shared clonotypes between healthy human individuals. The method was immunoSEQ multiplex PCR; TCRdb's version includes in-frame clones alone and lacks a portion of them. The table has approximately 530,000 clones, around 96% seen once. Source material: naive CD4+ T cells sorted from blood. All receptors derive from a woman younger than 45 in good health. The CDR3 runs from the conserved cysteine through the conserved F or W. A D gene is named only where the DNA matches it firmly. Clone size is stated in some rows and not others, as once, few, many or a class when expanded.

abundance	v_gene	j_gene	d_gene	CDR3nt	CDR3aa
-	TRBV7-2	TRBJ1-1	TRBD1	TGTGCCAGCAGCTCACAGGGGGCGGACACTGAAGCTTTCTTT	CASSSQGADTEAFF
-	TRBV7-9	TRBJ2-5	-	TGTGCCAGCAGCTTCACCGGGAGCGAGACCCAGTACTTC	CASSFTGSETQYF
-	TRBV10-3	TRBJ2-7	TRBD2	TGTGCCATCAGTGACCTAGCGGGAGTCTACGAGCAGTACTTC	CAISDLAGVYEQYF
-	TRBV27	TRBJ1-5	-	TGTGCCAGCAGTCGAAACCCGACAGCTTATAGCAATCAGCCCCAGCATTTT	CASSRNPTAYSNQPQHF
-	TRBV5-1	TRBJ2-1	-	TGCGCCAGCAGCCCGCTTAAGCGGAGCTCCTACAATGAGCAGTTCTTC	CASSPLKRSSYNEQFF
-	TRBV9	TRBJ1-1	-	TGTGCCAGCAGCGTAGATCGTGGGAGTGGGCCGAACACTGAAGCTTTCTTT	CASSVDRGSGPNTEAFF
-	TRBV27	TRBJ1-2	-	TGTGCCAGCAGTCCACGACGTGGCAGCGTTGGCTACACCTTC	CASSPRRGSVGYTF
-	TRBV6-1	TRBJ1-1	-	TGTGCCAGCAGTCCCTCCAGGCGAGAAGCTTTCTTT	CASSPSRREAFF
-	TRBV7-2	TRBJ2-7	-	TGTGCCAGCAGCTTAGTGGGGGGCTCCTACGAGCAGTACTTC	CASSLVGGSYEQYF
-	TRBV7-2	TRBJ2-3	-	TGTGCCAGCAGCGGATCCAAGGGGAGCACAGATACGCAGTATTTT	CASSGSKGSTDTQYF
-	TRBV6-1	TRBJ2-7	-	TGTGCCAGCACTGCAGCCCACTACGAGCAGTACTTC	CASTAAHYEQYF
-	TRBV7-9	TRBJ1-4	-	TGTGCCAGCAGCTGGGGCGGTAATGAAAAACTGTTTTTT	CASSWGGNEKLFF
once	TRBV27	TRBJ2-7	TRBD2	TGTGCCAGCACCCCTTTAGCAGCGGGAGGGCGAGAGCAGTACTTC	CASTPLAAGGREQYF
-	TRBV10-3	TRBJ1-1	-	TGTGCCATCAGTGAGCCAGGGCGATTGAACACTGAAGCTTTCTTT	CAISEPGRLNTEAFF
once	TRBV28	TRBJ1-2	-	TGTGCCAGCAGTTTAGGATCACAGGGCTCGAACTATGGCTACACCTTC	CASSLGSQGSNYGYTF
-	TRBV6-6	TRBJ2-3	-	TGTGCCAGCAGTTACGATATGGGACCCACCACAGATACGCAGTATTTT	CASSYDMGPTTDTQYF
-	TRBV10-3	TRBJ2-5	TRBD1	TGTGCCATCAGGACCGTGGGACAGGCAGGACAAGAGACCCAGTACTTC	CAIRTVGQAGQETQYF
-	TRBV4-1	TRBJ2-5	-	TGCGCCAGCAGCCATGAAGGACAGCTGGGGAAGACCCAGTACTTC	CASSHEGQLGKTQYF
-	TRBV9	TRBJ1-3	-	TGTGCCAGCAGCGTAGAGGGGTACTATGGAAACACCATATATTTT	CASSVEGYYGNTIYF
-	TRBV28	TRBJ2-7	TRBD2	TGTGCCAGCAGTTTATTCCTAGCGGGAGCCCTGTACGAGCAGTACTTC	CASSLFLAGALYEQYF
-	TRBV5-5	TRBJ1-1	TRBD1	TGTGCCAGCAGCTTCGACAGGGTAAACACTGAAGCTTTCTTT	CASSFDRVNTEAFF
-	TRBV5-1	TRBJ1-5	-	TGCGCCAGCAGCTTGGCTGGACGGTTCAATCAGCCCCAGCATTTT	CASSLAGRFNQPQHF